These 7 T cell receptor beta chains share one sample of origin, sequenced in a study of human T cells and chemical hapten exposure. TCRdb called the RACE reads again in MiXCR, with one record for every CDR3 protein. Among about 90,000 distinct CDR3 sequences, about 10% were seen once, and the ten largest hold 2.2%. Noted time point: patch test 1, 2 weeks after DPC sensitization. Treatment defined: therapeutic diphenylcyclopropenone sensitization with weekly scalp DPC. The sequences come from whole blood, collected in connection with sensitization to the hapten diphenylcyclopropenone (DPC). These receptors were collected from a man in his forties with alopecia areata. Some clones in this sample may be carry-over from other donors' samples.

This clonotype was recorded a few times. The chain employs TRBV28 and TRBJ2-7; D gene uncertain. V gave up 4 bases and J gave up 7 bases, with 20 bases separating them. The CDR3 spans 15 residues. Germline values: CDR1 MDHEN, CDR2 SYDVKM. The CDR3 DNA follows: TGTGCCAGCAGTTCCACCGGGTCTCCTCGTGAAGAGCAGTACGTC. Translated: CASSSTGSPREEQYV.

This clonotype came up many times. The rearrangement links TRBV7-8 to TRBJ2-3; TRBD2 matches 9 bases. The J segment lost 0 bases and the V segment lost 6 bases, leaving 4 bases of the junction unmatched. Germline CDR1 SGHVS, CDR2 FQNEAQ. The CDR3 has 15 amino acids. CDR3 sequence reads: CASSPLAGSTDTQYF. In nucleotides, the CDR3 is TGTGCCAGCAGTCCCCTAGCGGGGAGCACAGATACGCAGTATTTT. The whole variable domain, remainder taken from reference TRBV7-8 and TRBJ2-3, is GAGVSQSPRYKVAKRGQDVALRCDPISGHVSLFWYQQALGQGPEFLTYFQNEAQLDKSGLPSDRFFAERPEGSVSTLKIQRTQQEDSAVYLCASSPLAGSTDTQYFGPGTRLTVL.

This clonotype was detected many times. This chain joins TRBV7-9 and TRBJ2-3; TRBD2 is a possible D gene (6 bases). Trimming left V 1 base short and J 9 bases short, with 11 bases between. The germline gives CDR1 SEHNR, CDR2 FQNEAQ (reference sequence). The CDR3 has 13 residues. The CDR3 DNA reads as TGTGCCAGCAGCTTAGGTGCTGCGGGGACGCAGTATTTT. Translating it yields CASSLGAAGTQYF.

This clonotype was observed at least ten times. The chain has TRBV27 and TRBJ2-7; TRBD1 is a possible D gene (5 bases). V gave up 5 bases and J gave up 4 bases, with 12 bases separating them. Per germline, CDR1 MNHEY and CDR2 SMNVEV (reference sequence). The length of the CDR3 is 13 residues. CDR3 sequence reads: CASSGRTSYEQYF. The CDR3 coding sequence is TGTGCCAGCAGTGGCAGGACAAGTTACGAGCAGTACTTC.

This clonotype was counted at least ten times. The V call is TRBV5-1, the J call TRBJ2-3; weak D call: TRBD2 (6 bases). V dropped 5 bases and J dropped 4 bases, with 14 bases sitting between them. Germline-derived CDR1 and CDR2 are SGHRS and YFSETQ. This CDR3 has 14 amino acids. The CDR3 reads CASSIAAPPDTQYF. DNA for the CDR3: TGCGCCAGCAGTATAGCGGCCCCCCCAGATACGCAGTATTTT.

This clonotype was recorded many times. The chain carries TRBV20-1 and TRBJ1-4, with D unclear. Trimming cost V 1 base and J 4 bases, with 7 bases left between them. The CDR3 consists of 13 residues. Germline-derived CDR1 and CDR2 are DFQATT and SNEGSKA (reference sequence). CDR3 amino acids: CSARATDNEKLFF. The CDR3, as DNA: TGCAGTGCTAGAGCAACTGATAATGAAAAACTGTTTTTT.

In its sample, this clonotype was seen a few times. V is TRBV10-3 and J is TRBJ1-1; no definite D call. V shed 0 bases and J shed 1 base, with 3 bases lying between them. Germline assignment: CDR1 ENHRY and CDR2 SYGVKD. The CDR3 covers 13 residues. The CDR3 is CAISESSNTEAFF. The DNA for the CDR3 is TGTGCCATCAGTGAGTCGTCGAACACTGAAGCTTTCTTT.